These 7 T cell receptor beta chains were sequenced from one sample in a study of T cells in localized non-small cell lung cancer. Sequenced by immunoSEQ multiplex PCR; TCRdb stores in-frame clones only, minus some. The table lists 75,000 to 95,000 clones, roughly 75% of them singletons. The specimen comprised PBMCs, sampled before any cancer treatment. These receptors were obtained from a man aged 35 to 69 with stage II squamous cell lung carcinoma.

This chain's CDR3 is CASSYSAGTYEQYF. The CDR3 coding sequence is TGTGCCAGCAGTTACTCAGCGGGTACCTACGAGCAGTACTTC. V and J are TRBV6-5 and TRBJ2-7, with D maybe TRBD2 (6 bases). The CDR3 is made up of 14 amino acids. CDR1 is MNHEY and CDR2 is SVGAGI in the germline V gene. Trimming removed 0 bases from V and 2 bases from J, with 8 bases in between.

The chain links TRBV5-4 to TRBJ2-5; D uncertain. Trimming shortened V by 0 bases and J by 4 bases, and 4 bases separated the two germline ends. CDR3 length: 12 amino acids. Germline V gene lookup returns CDR1 SGHNT and CDR2 YYREEE (reference sequence). The CDR3 DNA is TGTGCCAGCAGCTTGGGGCTAGAGACCCAGTACTTC. It encodes CASSLGLETQYF.

This clone was observed a single time. This chain uses TRBV5-8 with TRBJ2-7; D is possibly TRBD1 (6 bases). The CDR3 covers 13 residues. V shed 3 bases and J shed 5 bases, with 12 bases lying between them. Germline V CDR1 and CDR2: SGHTS, YDEGEE. The CDR3 protein is CASSSFRQDEQYF. The CDR3 region has the DNA TGTGCCAGCAGCTCTTTCCGACAGGACGAGCAGTACTTC.

The rearrangement links TRBV28 to TRBJ1-2, with a tentative D call TRBD1 (6 bases). Germline loops: CDR1 MDHEN, CDR2 SYDVKM. Trimming took 2 bases from V and 4 from J, leaving 14 bases between them. The CDR3 has 15 amino acids. The CDR3 is CASSLPGGLGYGYTF. CDR3 bases: TGTGCCAGCAGTTTACCCGGGGGGCTGGGCTATGGCTACACCTTC.

The V call is TRBV30, the J call TRBJ1-6; D gene ambiguous. The V and J ends lost 4 bases and 7 bases respectively, with 14 bases between them. This CDR3 has 14 residues. Germline V CDR1 and CDR2: GTSNPN, SVGIG (reference sequence). This chain's CDR3 is CAWTAGGVNSPLHF. The DNA for the CDR3 is TGTGCCTGGACTGCAGGTGGGGTCAATTCACCCCTCCACTTT.

The chain recombines TRBV6-5 with TRBJ2-7, with 10 bases matching TRBD2. CDR1 is MNHEY and CDR2 is SVGAGI in the germline V gene. CDR3 size: 15 residues. V was clipped by 6 bases and J by 4 bases; unmatched bases: 9. CDR3 sequence reads: CASRIEAGGSYEQYF. CDR3 nucleotide sequence: TGTGCCAGCAGAATAGAAGCGGGGGGGTCATACGAGCAGTACTTC.

This clone was detected only once. This chain uses TRBV6-5 with TRBJ1-5, with D perhaps matching TRBD1 (5 bases). Germline assignment: CDR1 MNHEY and CDR2 SVGAGI. Trimming removed 5 bases at V and 4 bases at J, with 9 bases between. The CDR3 contains 13 residues. Here the CDR3 reads CASSAWGNQPQHF. The CDR3 DNA follows: TGTGCCAGCAGTGCGTGGGGGAATCAGCCCCAGCATTTT.